The 21 T cell receptor beta chains listed next were all sequenced from one sample in a study of cytomegalovirus exposure and HLA in healthy donors. PCR used 60 Vbeta primers and 13 Jbeta primers. Assay used: immunoSEQ multiplex PCR; TCRdb lists only in-frame clones, some missing. The sample lists 130,000 or so clones, roughly 74% occurring once. Sample: PBMCs. Every receptor here comes from a man aged 35-49 years in good health and CMV-seropositive.

The CDR3 protein is CASNAGQGILTDTQYF. The DNA for the CDR3 is TGCGCCAGCAACGCCGGACAGGGAATTCTGACAGATACGCAGTATTTT. V usage is TRBV5-1 and J usage is TRBJ2-3; 8 bases map to TRBD1. The CDR3 contains 16 residues. In germline, CDR1 is SGHRS, CDR2 YFSETQ. The V gene end was trimmed by 6 bases and the J gene end by 3 bases; junction bases not matched to a gene: 12.

V and J are TRBV28 and TRBJ1-1, with no clear D. The CDR3 loop spans 14 amino acids. Trimming took off 6 bases at V and 1 base at J, with 12 bases between the two ends. From germline, CDR1 is MDHEN and CDR2 SYDVKM. CDR3 amino acids: CASSPTRRNTEAFF. Written as DNA, the CDR3 is TGTGCCAGCAGCCCTACCCGGAGGAACACTGAAGCTTTCTTT.

The chain combines TRBV11-3 with TRBJ2-1, with D perhaps matching TRBD1 (5 bases). The CDR3 totals 14 residues. Germline CDR1 is SGHNT and CDR2 is YENEEA. The V end lost 5 bases, the J end lost 5 bases, and 13 bases lay between the germline ends. CDR3 bases: TGTGCCAGCAGCCTTAGTCAGGGAAACAATGAGCAGTTCTTC. It encodes CASSLSQGNNEQFF. Together with reference TRBV11-3 and TRBJ2-1, the CDR3 gives the full variable domain: EAGVVQSPRYKIIEKKQPVAFWCNPISGHNTLYWYLQNLGQGPELLIRYENEEAVDDSQLPKDRFSAERLKGVDSTLKIQPAELGDSAVYLCASSLSQGNNEQFFGPGTRLTVL.

This clone was detected once. The V gene is TRBV19, the J gene TRBJ1-5; D uncertain. Germline V CDR1 and CDR2: LNHDA, SQIVND (reference sequence). Deletions cut 3 bases from V and 2 bases from J, with 14 bases between. This CDR3 is built from 16 residues. The CDR3 coding sequence is TGTGCCAGTAGTATGGAAGGGAGCATCGGCAATCAGCCCCAGCATTTT. Protein sequence: CASSMEGSIGNQPQHF.

This clone was detected only a few times. The chain carries TRBV4-2 and TRBJ1-2; D not certain. The CDR3 length is 14 residues. In germline, CDR1 is LGHNA, CDR2 YNFKEQ. V lost 0 bases to trimming and J lost 6 bases, with 11 bases between them. CDR3 DNA sequence: TGTGCCAGCAGCCAAGATATGTCCGGGAATGGCTACACCTTC. Protein sequence: CASSQDMSGNGYTF.

This chain joins TRBV15 and TRBJ2-7, with D unresolved. V dropped 0 bases and J dropped 0 bases, with 9 bases sitting between them. The CDR3 has 15 residues. Germline assignment: CDR1 LNHNV and CDR2 YYDKDF (reference sequence). CDR3 bases: TGTGCCACCAGCAGAGATACGGAGAGCTCCTACGAGCAGTACTTC. Its translation is CATSRDTESSYEQYF.

CDR3 amino acids: CASSIAFSASYEQYF. CDR3 in DNA: TGTGCCAGTAGTATAGCGTTTAGTGCCTCCTACGAGCAGTACTTC. The rearrangement joins TRBV19 to TRBJ2-7; D ambiguous. V gave up 1 base and J gave up 0 bases, with 10 bases separating them. The CDR3 is 15 amino acids. Germline V gene data show CDR1 as LNHDA and CDR2 as SQIVND (reference sequence). The variable domain in full, with the rest retrieved from reference TRBV19 and TRBJ2-7, is DGGITQSPKYLFRKEGQNVTLSCEQNLNHDAMYWYRQDPGQGLRLIYYSQIVNDFQKGDIAEGYSVSREKKESFPLTVTSAQKNPTAFYLCASSIAFSASYEQYFGPGTRLTVT.

The chain has TRBV7-8 and TRBJ2-7; D remains unclear. Germline CDR1 reads SGHVS; CDR2 reads FQNEAQ. Trimming stripped 8 bases from V and 2 bases from J, with 16 bases between. The CDR3 totals 14 residues. The CDR3, as DNA: TGTGCCAGCTCGGCAAGGAGAATTACCTACGAGCAGTACTTC. It is translated as CASSARRITYEQYF.

This clone came up once. The chain recombines TRBV5-4 with TRBJ2-7, with a weak D call TRBD2 (6 bases). V lost 2 bases and J lost 4, with 10 bases in between. In germline, CDR1 is SGHNT, CDR2 YYREEE (reference sequence). This CDR3 region has 13 residues. CDR3 DNA: TGTGCCAGCAGCTTCCCGGGAGAGTACGAGCAGTACTTC. Translation: CASSFPGEYEQYF.

The rearrangement joins TRBV30 to TRBJ1-1; 7 bases fit TRBD1. From germline, CDR1 is GTSNPN and CDR2 SVGIG (reference sequence). Trimming removed 0 bases from V and 7 bases from J; junction bases left unmatched: 2. This CDR3 is built from 12 residues. The CDR3 DNA is TGTGCCTGGAGTGTACCAGGGGGTGAAGCTTTCTTT. Its protein product is CAWSVPGGEAFF.

The chain uses TRBV2 and TRBJ2-5, with D perhaps TRBD2 (7 bases). This CDR3 comprises 14 residues. The germline V and J ends were trimmed by 7 bases and 9 bases, with 21 bases remaining between them. Germline V gives CDR1 SNHLY, CDR2 FYNNEI. The chain's CDR3 is CASTGGGTGKAQYF. The CDR3 region has the DNA TGTGCCAGCACGGGCGGGGGCACCGGGAAGGCCCAGTACTTC.

The chain uses TRBV13 and TRBJ1-3; possible D gene TRBD1, 6 bases. V was cut by 5 bases and J by 4 bases, with 12 bases left in between. Germline lookup yields CDR1 PRHDT and CDR2 FYEKMQ (reference sequence). The CDR3 sequence is 14 residues long. CDR3 nucleotides: TGTGCCAGCAGCCCTCGGACAGCAGGAAACACCATATATTTT. Its protein is CASSPRTAGNTIYF.

This sequence joins TRBV6-5 and TRBJ2-1, with D maybe TRBD2 (6 bases). The CDR3 has 12 residues. The V end lost 4 bases, the J end lost 10 bases, and 11 bases lay between the germline ends. The germline V gene has CDR1 MNHEY and CDR2 SVGAGI. The CDR3 DNA reads TGTGCCAGCAGTTCGTCGGCGGGGGAGCAGTTCTTC. Translating it yields CASSSSAGEQFF.

This clone turned up a few times. The chain carries TRBV11-3 and TRBJ2-3; D is uncertain. CDR3 length: 14 residues. Trimming cost V 0 bases and J 4 bases, with 8 bases left between them. CDR1 SGHNT and CDR2 YENEEA come from the germline V gene. The CDR3 spells CASSLEDSSDTQYF. In DNA form, the CDR3 reads TGTGCCAGCAGCTTAGAAGACTCGTCAGATACGCAGTATTTT. Together with reference TRBV11-3 and TRBJ2-3, the CDR3 gives the full variable domain: EAGVVQSPRYKIIEKKQPVAFWCNPISGHNTLYWYLQNLGQGPELLIRYENEEAVDDSQLPKDRFSAERLKGVDSTLKIQPAELGDSAVYLCASSLEDSSDTQYFGPGTRLTVL.

The chain employs TRBV6-4 and TRBJ2-3; 7 bases fit TRBD2. CDR1 and CDR2 from the germline V gene are MRHNA and SNTAGT. CDR3 length: 14 amino acids. V lost 2 bases to trimming and J lost 6 bases; unmatched junction nucleotides: 5. The CDR3 sequence is CASSDGGDADTQYF. In DNA, the CDR3 is TGTGCCAGCAGTGACGGGGGGGACGCCGATACGCAGTATTTT.

The gene calls are TRBV4-1 and TRBJ1-5, with D maybe TRBD1 (5 bases). Trimming removed 4 bases from V and 0 bases from J, with 13 bases in between. This CDR3 has 16 amino acids. CDR1 is MGHRA, CDR2 YSYEKL, per germline. CDR3 coding DNA: TGCGCCAGCAGCCGAGAATCGACAGTTAGCAATCAGCCCCAGCATTTT. Protein product: CASSRESTVSNQPQHF.

The gene calls are TRBV6-5 and TRBJ1-4; 7 nucleotides align to TRBD1. V trimming: 2 bases; J trimming: 4 bases; junction bases outside the gene matches: 4. The CDR3 loop spans 15 amino acids. CDR1 is MNHEY, CDR2 SVGAGI, per germline. In DNA form, the CDR3 reads TGTGCCAGCAGTTACGGGGGACAGAATAATGAAAAACTGTTTTTT. Residues: CASSYGGQNNEKLFF.

This rearrangement joins TRBV7-8 to TRBJ2-2, with D perhaps TRBD1 (6 bases). CDR1 and CDR2 from the germline V gene are SGHVS and FQNEAQ. The CDR3 loop spans 14 amino acids. V lost 5 bases to trimming and J lost 0 bases, with 7 bases between them. This chain's CDR3 is CASSGQTNTGELFF. The CDR3 coding sequence is TGTGCCAGCAGCGGACAGACGAACACCGGGGAGCTGTTTTTT.

This clone came up a few times. The chain has TRBV13 and TRBJ1-5; 7 nucleotides agree with TRBD1. Germline V CDR1 and CDR2: PRHDT, FYEKMQ (reference sequence). V trimming: 5 bases; J trimming: 2 bases; junction bases outside the gene matches: 3. The CDR3 is 14 residues long. CDR3 sequence reads: CASSLTGGNQPQHF. CDR3 coding DNA: TGTGCCAGCAGCCTAACAGGGGGCAATCAGCCCCAGCATTTT.

V usage is TRBV5-6 and J usage is TRBJ2-1; D is possibly TRBD2 (6 bases). Germline loops: CDR1 SGHDT, CDR2 YYEEEE. Trimming removed 4 bases at V and 8 bases at J, with 13 bases between. CDR3 length equals 13 residues. CDR3 coding DNA: TGTGCCAGCAGCACCCGTAGCGGCCATGAGCAGTTCTTC. It encodes CASSTRSGHEQFF.

V gene TRBV11-2 combines with J gene TRBJ2-2; D might be TRBD2 (6 bases). This CDR3 has 17 residues. Germline V gives CDR1 SGHAT, CDR2 FQNNGV. Trimming removed 0 bases at V and 0 bases at J, with 11 bases between. As DNA, the CDR3 is TGTGCCAGCAGCTTAGAGGCGGGGCTAGCGAACACCGGGGAGCTGTTTTTT. It specifies CASSLEAGLANTGELFF.